Presented here are 6 T cell receptor beta chains from one specimen sequenced in a study of T cell clones after liver transplantation. TCRdb's table, derived via immunoSEQ multiplex PCR, lists solely in-frame clones and lacks some. The table records fewer than 85,000 clones, 83% of them present only once. The sequences come from CD4+ T cells from blood, collected at the 22-month timepoint. The source is a human patient who received a liver transplant. Some T cells may be graft donor cells.

This chain's CDR3 is CASRERNNSPLHF. In DNA, the CDR3 is TGTGCCAGCAGAGAGCGGAATAATTCACCCCTCCACTTT. The chain couples TRBV7-9 to TRBJ1-6; D ambiguous. Trimming stripped 6 bases from V and 5 bases from J, with 8 bases between. The CDR3 loop spans 13 amino acids. In germline, CDR1 is SEHNR, CDR2 FQNEAQ (reference sequence).

The chain couples TRBV4-3 to TRBJ2-7, with D tentatively TRBD1 or TRBD2 (5 bases each). Germline V gene lookup returns CDR1 LGHNA and CDR2 YSLEER. Trimming stripped 2 bases from V and 2 bases from J, with 19 bases between. CDR3 length: 17 residues. CDR3 amino acids: CASSQTSGTDDAYEQYF. The DNA of the CDR3 is TGCGCCAGCAGCCAAACCTCCGGGACGGATGACGCCTACGAGCAGTACTTC.

The V call is TRBV10-3, the J call TRBJ1-3, with TRBD1 as a possible D gene (5 bases). Deletions cut 6 bases from V and 0 bases from J, with 15 bases between. This CDR3 contains 16 residues. Germline V gene sequence: CDR1 ENHRY, CDR2 SYGVKD. This CDR3 reads CAIRGSGKNSGNTIYF. DNA of the CDR3: TGTGCCATCAGGGGGTCAGGGAAGAACTCTGGAAACACCATATATTTT.

This clone was observed a few times. This chain connects TRBV4-3 to TRBJ2-7; 12 bases agree with TRBD2. There are 14 residues in the CDR3. Unmatched junction bases numbered 5, after V lost 2 bases and J lost 9 bases. Looked up from germline, CDR1 is LGHNA and CDR2 is YSLEER. The CDR3, as DNA: TGCGCCAGCAGCCAACTCCTAGCGGGGGGGCGGCAGTACTTC. This gives the protein CASSQLLAGGRQYF.

The chain links TRBV5-4 to TRBJ1-2; 8 bases agree with TRBD1. V shed 1 base and J 6 bases; nucleotides not matched to a gene: 8. Germline values: CDR1 SGHNT, CDR2 YYREEE (reference sequence). There are 15 residues in the CDR3. The CDR3 region has the DNA TGTGCCAGCAGCTTGCAGGGGGCGGTGGCCCATGGCTACACCTTC. This codes for CASSLQGAVAHGYTF.

This chain links TRBV28 with TRBJ2-5; D uncertain. Between the trimmed V and J ends, which lost 3 bases and 5 bases, there was a span of 7 bases. The germline gives CDR1 MDHEN, CDR2 SYDVKM. The length of the CDR3 is 12 residues. The CDR3 here is CASSFKGETQYF. In DNA, the CDR3 is TGTGCCAGCAGTTTTAAAGGGGAGACCCAGTACTTC.